This T cell receptor (beta chain) was identified in a study of blood T cell repertoires in COVID-19. The data were produced by immunoSEQ multiplex PCR, yet TCRdb's version contains in-frame clones alone and is incomplete. Counted here are 90,000 to 120,000 clones, over 80% occurring once; the ten biggest clones make up roughly 1.3%. The V gene lost 3 bases and the J gene lost 4 bases, with 12 bases spanning the gap. Germline V gene data show CDR1 as KGHSH and CDR2 as LQKENI. CDR3 length: 14 residues. This sequence was found in a woman aged 25 to 39 with acute or convalescent COVID-19. The material sequenced was peripheral blood. V and J are TRBV18 and TRBJ2-5; D perhaps matches TRBD2 (5 bases). The CDR3 is CASSPAGDPETQYF. DNA of the CDR3: TGTGCCAGCTCACCCGCCGGGGATCCAGAGACCCAGTACTTC.